The 30 T cell receptor beta chains given below trace back to one sample, sequenced in a study of control samples from healthy donors and cancer patients. Only in-frame clones appear in the TCRdb table, and some are missing; sequencing was by immunoSEQ multiplex PCR. This table holds around 94,000 clones, 90% to 95% found once. Sequenced: blood. Every receptor here comes from a woman in her 30s in good health.

The CDR3, as DNA: TGCGCCAGCAGCCGAGTCAGGACTCTGGGAACTAATGAAAAACTGTTTTTT. Amino acid sequence: CASSRVRTLGTNEKLFF. This chain uses TRBV4-1 with TRBJ1-4, with D uncertain. The CDR3 is 17 residues long. CDR1 is MGHRA, CDR2 YSYEKL, per germline. V gave up 4 bases and J gave up 1 base, with 16 bases separating them.

The V call is TRBV3-1 (or the pseudogene TRBV3-2), the J call TRBJ2-1; D unresolved. This CDR3 is built from 14 residues. V was shortened by 3 bases and J by 8 bases, with 14 bases between the two germline ends. Per the germline V gene, CDR1 is LGHDT and CDR2 is YNNKEL (reference sequence). CDR3 DNA: TGTGCCAGCAGCCATCATGAGAAGGGCGATGAGCAGTTCTTC. Translation gives CASSHHEKGDEQFF.

The chain combines TRBV14 with TRBJ2-1; D is possibly TRBD1 or TRBD2 (5 bases each). The CDR3 has 15 residues. Germline V lookup: CDR1 SGHDN, CDR2 FVKESK. V gave up 2 bases and J gave up 9 bases, with 17 bases separating them. For the CDR3, the DNA is TGTGCCAGCAGCCAATTTTTTTCCGGGGACGGTGAGCAGTTCTTC. This translates into CASSQFFSGDGEQFF.

The chain recombines TRBV15 with TRBJ1-1; TRBD1 aligns across 12 bases. Germline values: CDR1 LNHNV, CDR2 YYDKDF (reference sequence). V shed 5 bases and J 4 bases; nucleotides not matched to a gene: 17. This CDR3 comprises 19 residues. The CDR3 DNA reads TGTGCCACCAGCCCATTGGGACAGGGGGCATTTGGGGTTGGCACTGAAGCTTTCTTT. Protein sequence: CATSPLGQGAFGVGTEAFF.

This clone occurred once. The chain uses TRBV27 and TRBJ1-2; 8 positions agree with TRBD1. The CDR3 loop spans 15 amino acids. Germline loops: CDR1 MNHEY, CDR2 SMNVEV (reference sequence). The J segment lost 2 bases and the V segment lost 4 bases, leaving 6 bases of the junction unmatched. In DNA, the CDR3 is TGTGCCAGCAGTTCCCCAGGGGGCGGAAACTATGGCTACACCTTC. It yields the protein CASSSPGGGNYGYTF.

This clone has only one observation. V gene TRBV13 combines with J gene TRBJ2-1, with D perhaps being TRBD1 or TRBD2 (5 bases each). Trimming removed 5 bases at V and 3 bases at J, with 8 bases between. This CDR3 region has 13 residues. CDR1 and CDR2 (germline): PRHDT, FYEKMQ (reference sequence). CDR3 DNA sequence: TGTGCCAGCAGCGAGAGGGGCTACAATGAGCAGTTCTTC. Translated: CASSERGYNEQFF.

The V and J genes are TRBV7-9 and TRBJ2-6; D is tentatively TRBD1 or TRBD2 (6 bases each). The CDR3 covers 17 residues. Germline lookup yields CDR1 SEHNR and CDR2 FQNEAQ (reference sequence). The germline V and J ends were trimmed by 4 bases and 4 bases, with 17 bases remaining between them. The CDR3 is CASSYRSGAPGANVLTF. CDR3 in DNA: TGTGCCAGCAGCTATCGTTCGGGGGCTCCCGGGGCCAACGTCCTGACTTTC.

This chain joins TRBV7-9 and TRBJ2-1, with 8 nucleotides matching TRBD2. V lost 4 bases and J lost 0; bases outside the gene matches: 5. The CDR3 has 16 amino acids. CDR1 SEHNR and CDR2 FQNEAQ come from the germline V gene (reference sequence). The CDR3 spells CASSSSGGSSYNEQFF. Here the CDR3 DNA reads TGTGCCAGCAGCTCCAGCGGGGGAAGCTCCTACAATGAGCAGTTCTTC.

V usage is TRBV13 and J usage is TRBJ1-1; weak D call: TRBD1 (5 bases). V lost 4 bases and J lost 2, with 26 bases in between. The V gene's germline CDR1 is PRHDT and CDR2 FYEKMQ (reference sequence). The CDR3 sequence is 19 residues long. CDR3: CASSWAVDRLSPVNTEAFF. The CDR3 nucleotides are TGTGCCAGCAGCTGGGCCGTTGACAGACTCAGTCCGGTTAACACTGAAGCTTTCTTT.

The rearrangement links TRBV27 to TRBJ2-1; 10 bases line up with TRBD2. The CDR3 has 15 residues. With 8 bases clipped from V and 7 bases from J, the junction kept 11 bases outside the gene matches. The germline V gene encodes CDR1 MNHEY and CDR2 SMNVEV (reference sequence). CDR3 in DNA: TGTGCCAGCTACCGAAGCGGGGGGGTTTTAAATGAGCAGTTCTTC. Translated: CASYRSGGVLNEQFF.

The chain has TRBV11-2 and TRBJ2-1, with TRBD2 matching over 7 bases. J gave up 3 bases and V 2 bases, and 4 bases lay outside the gene matches. This CDR3 is 15 amino acids long. CDR1 and CDR2 (germline): SGHAT, FQNNGV. This CDR3 reads CASSLLGLHYNEQFF. The CDR3 DNA reads TGTGCCAGCAGCTTACTGGGACTACACTACAATGAGCAGTTCTTC.

The chain joins TRBV2 to TRBJ1-2; D is unclear. The CDR3 runs 13 residues. CDR1 and CDR2 from the germline V gene are SNHLY and FYNNEI. Deletions cut 3 bases from V and 6 bases from J, with 11 bases between. The CDR3 region is CASSDLTINGYTF. CDR3 coding DNA: TGTGCCAGCAGTGATTTGACTATTAATGGCTACACCTTC.

The chain uses TRBV28 and TRBJ1-6; a possible D gene is TRBD1 (5 bases). V dropped 7 bases and J dropped 0 bases, with 13 bases sitting between them. The CDR3 totals 16 residues. CDR1 is MDHEN and CDR2 is SYDVKM in the germline V gene. This CDR3 reads CASTSAGSSYNSPLHF. The DNA for the CDR3 is TGTGCCAGCACCTCGGCAGGGAGCTCCTATAATTCACCCCTCCACTTT.

CDR3 residues: CSAGGQGAQGYTF. The CDR3 DNA follows: TGCAGCGCGGGCGGACAGGGGGCTCAGGGCTACACCTTC. V usage is TRBV29-1 and J usage is TRBJ1-2; 11 bases are a match to TRBD1. The J segment lost 8 bases and the V segment lost 7 bases, leaving 9 bases of the junction unmatched. Per germline, CDR1 SQVTM and CDR2 ANQGSEA. The length of the CDR3 is 13 residues.

The chain combines TRBV5-1 with TRBJ1-1, with D possibly TRBD1 on 5 matching bases. There are 12 residues in the CDR3. The germline gives CDR1 SGHRS, CDR2 YFSETQ. V lost 6 bases and J lost 4, with 10 bases in between. The CDR3 nucleotides are TGCGCCAGCATGGGGGGTGGCACTGAAGCTTTCTTT. It encodes CASMGGGTEAFF.

V gene TRBV20-1 combines with J gene TRBJ1-1; D is unclear. Germline-derived CDR1 and CDR2 are DFQATT and SNEGSKA (reference sequence). Trimming took off 3 bases at V and 11 bases at J, with 4 bases between the two ends. This CDR3 is built from 8 residues. The CDR3 bases are TGCAGTGCTAGGGGGGCTTTCTTT. Protein sequence: CSARGAFF.

V and J are TRBV27 and TRBJ1-1; the D is unclear. The CDR3 sequence is 12 residues long. The V gene's germline CDR1 is MNHEY and CDR2 SMNVEV (reference sequence). V was shortened by 10 bases and J by 10 bases, with 19 bases between the two germline ends. The CDR3: CATPDHNPTAFF. Written as DNA, the CDR3 is TGTGCCACCCCCGACCACAATCCCACAGCTTTCTTT.

The genes are TRBV6-5 and TRBJ1-6; D may be TRBD1 (5 bases). The germline V and J ends were trimmed by 9 bases and 7 bases, with 13 bases remaining between them. CDR3 length: 13 amino acids. Germline values: CDR1 MNHEY, CDR2 SVGAGI. The CDR3 loop is CASNRGDNSPLHF. In DNA form, the CDR3 reads TGTGCCAGTAACCGGGGGGACAATTCACCCCTCCACTTT.

CDR3 DNA sequence: TGTGCCACCACCGGGGCCACCGAAGCGGATACGCAGTATTTT. It codes for CATTGATEADTQYF. V and J are TRBV24-1 and TRBJ2-3; D might be TRBD1 or TRBD2, each matching 5 bases. The germline V and J ends were trimmed by 8 bases and 6 bases, with 17 bases remaining between them. Germline CDR1 reads KGHDR; CDR2 reads SFDVKD. The length of the CDR3 is 14 residues.

The V and J genes are TRBV9 and TRBJ2-1, with D possibly being TRBD2 (5 bases). The germline V gene has CDR1 SGDLS and CDR2 YYNGEE. Trimming took 0 bases from V and 10 from J, leaving 11 bases between them. This CDR3 has 13 amino acids. This CDR3 reads CASSVVSSVEQFF. For the CDR3, the DNA is TGTGCCAGCAGCGTAGTGAGTAGCGTCGAGCAGTTCTTC.

The genes are TRBV5-6 and TRBJ1-1; no clear D. V was pared by 4 bases and J by 3 bases, with 10 bases between. This CDR3 has 13 amino acids. Germline V gene sequence: CDR1 SGHDT, CDR2 YYEEEE. The CDR3 bases are TGTGCCAGCAGCATGGGCTTCGACACTGAAGCTTTCTTT. This translates into CASSMGFDTEAFF.

The V call is TRBV6-2 or TRBV6-3, the J call TRBJ2-1; 8 bases are shared with TRBD2. This CDR3 is 15 amino acids long. J was trimmed by 6 bases and V by 2 bases; bases with no gene match: 6. Germline V gene data show CDR1 as MNHEY and CDR2 as SVGEGT. The CDR3 DNA is TGTGCCAGCAGTTACCTTCGGGGGGGCCGCAATGAGCAGTTCTTC. Residues: CASSYLRGGRNEQFF.

This clone has more than one count but fewer than ten. This chain links TRBV11-1 with TRBJ2-3, with D unclear. Germline V CDR1 and CDR2: SGHAT, FQDESV (reference sequence). The germline V and J ends were trimmed by 5 bases and 4 bases, with 10 bases remaining between them. CDR3 length equals 13 residues. CDR3 protein: CASSLSYSDTQYF. CDR3 DNA: TGTGCCAGCAGCCTTAGTTATTCAGATACGCAGTATTTT.

The CDR3 DNA follows: TGTGCCAGCAGCTTATTTGGTGATACGCAGTATTTT. This encodes CASSLFGDTQYF. The rearrangement joins TRBV7-2 to TRBJ2-3; D unresolved. This CDR3 is 12 amino acids long. The germline gives CDR1 SGHTA, CDR2 FQGNSA. The V end lost 2 bases, the J end lost 6 bases, and 6 bases lay between the germline ends.

This chain links TRBV24-1 with TRBJ2-1, with 12 bases matching TRBD2. Germline values: CDR1 KGHDR, CDR2 SFDVKD. The J segment lost 13 bases and the V segment lost 2 bases, leaving 11 bases of the junction unmatched. The CDR3 has 16 amino acids. The CDR3 DNA sequence: TGTGCCACCAGTGATTCAACCGGGACTAGCGGGTGGGTTCAGTTCTTC. Protein sequence: CATSDSTGTSGWVQFF.

The chain uses TRBV27 and TRBJ1-2; TRBD1 might be the D (5 bases). Germline CDR1 is MNHEY and CDR2 is SMNVEV (reference sequence). Trimming stripped 6 bases from V and 7 bases from J, with 21 bases between. The CDR3 spans 15 residues. CDR3 DNA: TGTGCCAGCAGGGGAGGGGTCGCCACCGACGGTGGCTACACCTTC. Translated, it gives CASRGGVATDGGYTF.

This clone showed up just a few times. The rearrangement links TRBV4-1 to TRBJ2-3; 10 nucleotides align to TRBD2. V was clipped by 4 bases and J by 2 bases; unmatched bases: 24. The CDR3 length is 22 residues. Germline CDR1 is MGHRA and CDR2 is YSYEKL. This CDR3 reads CASSRPGLAGVTERSPTDTQYF. The CDR3 region has the DNA TGCGCCAGCAGCCGCCCAGGGCTAGCGGGGGTCACCGAACGTAGCCCCACAGATACGCAGTATTTT.

The V and J genes are TRBV19 and TRBJ1-5; D gene uncertain. Looked up from germline, CDR1 is LNHDA and CDR2 is SQIVND (reference sequence). The V end was cut by 3 bases, the J end by 2 bases, with 8 bases between. The CDR3 has 14 residues. CDR3 sequence: CASSMNPGNQPQHF. CDR3 DNA sequence: TGTGCCAGTAGTATGAACCCGGGCAATCAGCCCCAGCATTTT.

The rearrangement joins TRBV19 to TRBJ1-2, with D possibly being TRBD1 (6 bases). The germline gives CDR1 LNHDA, CDR2 SQIVND (reference sequence). With 3 bases removed from V and 2 bases from J, the gap between germline ends came to 16 bases. The CDR3 contains 16 residues. CDR3 DNA sequence: TGTGCCAGTAGTATTGCTGGGGGCTTTAGCAACTATGGCTACACCTTC. Encoded protein: CASSIAGGFSNYGYTF.

The chain uses TRBV27 and TRBJ1-6, with D hard to call. V dropped 3 bases and J dropped 7 bases, with 7 bases sitting between them. The CDR3 consists of 13 residues. Germline-derived CDR1 and CDR2 are MNHEY and SMNVEV (reference sequence). CDR3 coding DNA: TGTGCCAGCAGTTTTTACGGGAATTCACCCCTCCACTTT. Amino acids: CASSFYGNSPLHF.